This is a list of T cell receptor beta chains from one sample in a study of blood T cell repertoires in COVID-19. TCRdb's copy holds only in-frame clones and misses some; the assay was immunoSEQ multiplex PCR. The sample has 110,000 to 150,000 clones; around four fifths are singletons. The sample comprised PBMCs or T cells enriched from blood (not recorded which). The receptors originated from a woman in her 50s who had recovered from COVID-19. CDR3s include the opening cysteine and the closing phenylalanine or tryptophan. A D gene is named only where the DNA matches it firmly. Clone size is shown for a subset of rows, as once, few, many or a class of expanded clone.

V gene	CDR3 length	J gene	D gene	clone size	CDR3 DNA	CDR3 protein
TRBV3-1/TRBV3-2	13	TRBJ1-6	.	many	TGTGCCAGCAGCCAAGATCTACAGGCTCCCCTCCACTTT	CASSQDLQAPLHF
TRBV2	13	TRBJ2-1	.	.	TGTGCCAGCAGTGAAGAGTCCGGTGATGAGCAGTTCTTC	CASSEESGDEQFF
TRBV19	13	TRBJ1-1	.	.	TGTGCCAGTAGAAAAACAGGGACCTCTGAAGCTTTCTTT	CASRKTGTSEAFF
TRBV6-8	15	TRBJ1-3	.	.	TGTGCCAGCAACACACCGACAGAGACTGGAAACACCATATATTTT	CASNTPTETGNTIYF
TRBV12-3/TRBV12-4	12	TRBJ1-6	.	few	TGTGCCAGCAGTCAAAGAGTGGCACCCCTCCACTTT	CASSQRVAPLHF
TRBV14	16	TRBJ1-1	.	.	TGTGCCAGCAGCCAAGTCCGTATGGAGGGCCCCACTGAAGCTTTCTTT	CASSQVRMEGPTEAFF
TRBV2	15	TRBJ1-1	TRBD1	.	TGTGCCAGCAGAGCCACCGGGACAGGGAGTACTGAAGCTTTCTTT	CASRATGTGSTEAFF
TRBV15	13	TRBJ2-5	.	.	TGTGCCACCAGCAGAGAGCTAGCAGAGACCCAGTACTTC	CATSRELAETQYF
TRBV19	13	TRBJ1-1	TRBD1	.	TGTGCCAGTAGTGTTGACAGGGTGTCTGAAGCTTTCTTT	CASSVDRVSEAFF
TRBV7-2	13	TRBJ2-1	TRBD2	.	TGTGCCAGCAGCTTAGCGGGGGGGGATGAGCAGTTCTTC	CASSLAGGDEQFF
TRBV2	15	TRBJ2-1	TRBD2	few	TGTGCCAGCAGTACACTAGCGGGGGGGCCCTGGGAGCAGTTCTTC	CASSTLAGGPWEQFF